These 10 T cell receptor beta chains originate from one sample sequenced in a study of prognosis after radiotherapy for stage I lung cancer. Amplification of TCR beta CDR3 from genomic DNA used two-round multiplex PCR. First-round PCR, the initial amplification, used primers specific to each TRBV and TRBJ gene. TCRdb processed the multiplex PCR reads anew with MiXCR; each CDR3 protein has one entry. Of around 16,000 distinct CDR3 sequences in the sample, 35% to 45% are singletons; the top ten hold 44%. Sample: PBMCs, taken before or after stereotactic body radiation therapy (not recorded which). Every receptor here comes from a donor aged 50 or older with non-small cell lung cancer.

This clonotype has ten or more counts. The chain joins TRBV6-1 to TRBJ1-2; 7 bases agree with TRBD1. V lost 6 bases, J lost 7 bases, and 11 bases stayed unmatched. The CDR3 length is 14 residues. Germline-derived CDR1 and CDR2 are MNHNS and SASEGT. Written as DNA, the CDR3 is TGTGCCAGCAGACCCGGGACAGAAAAAAGTGGCTACACCTTC. It is translated as CASRPGTEKSGYTF.

V and J are TRBV6-1 and TRBJ1-3; D unresolved. Trimming took 1 base from V and 5 from J, leaving 15 bases between them. CDR1 and CDR2 (germline): MNHNS, SASEGT. The CDR3 consists of 16 residues. Written as DNA, the CDR3 is TGTGCCAGCAGTGAAGTACTGCAGAGTATTCGAAACACCATATATTTT. Translated, it gives CASSEVLQSIRNTIYF.

This clonotype was detected a few times. This chain joins TRBV7-9 and TRBJ1-1; D not certain. The CDR3 loop spans 12 amino acids. Germline V gene data show CDR1 as SEHNR and CDR2 as FQNEAQ (reference sequence). V lost 11 bases and J 1 base, leaving 11 bases between the germline ends. CDR3 loop: CAGRTGNTEAFF. Here the CDR3 DNA reads TGTGCCGGACGGACGGGGAACACTGAAGCTTTCTTT.

The chain carries TRBV28 and TRBJ1-2; D ambiguous. Germline V gene lookup returns CDR1 MDHEN and CDR2 SYDVKM. The CDR3 length is 13 residues. CDR3 residues: CTNSLGYSYGYTF. CDR3 in DNA: TGTACCAACAGTTTAGGTTACTCCTATGGCTACACCTTC.

This clonotype occurred many times. The chain links TRBV7-8 to TRBJ2-7, with D unresolved. The length of the CDR3 is 14 residues. Germline V CDR1 and CDR2: SGHVS, FQNEAQ. V lost 1 base and J lost 2, with 9 bases in between. CDR3 protein: CASSLVALAYEQYF. CDR3 coding DNA: TGTGCCAGCAGCTTAGTCGCATTGGCCTACGAGCAGTACTTC.

This clonotype counts as medium-sized (0.01 to 0.1%). The chain is built from TRBV12-3 or TRBV12-4 and TRBJ2-7; D is unclear. This CDR3 comprises 13 residues. Trimming left V 0 bases short and J 5 bases short, with 8 bases between. CDR3 in amino acids: CASSLAGHNEQYF. CDR3 nucleotide sequence: TGTGCCAGCAGTTTAGCAGGGCACAACGAGCAGTACTTC.

This clonotype showed up many times. The V gene is TRBV6-1, the J gene TRBJ2-1, with TRBD1 matching over 7 bases. Germline V gene sequence: CDR1 MNHNS, CDR2 SASEGT. J gave up 5 bases and V 5 bases, and 6 bases lay outside the gene matches. The CDR3 extends over 14 amino acids. CDR3 bases: TGTGCCAGCAGTCCTGGGACAGCGAACAATGAGCAGTTCTTC. Translated, it gives CASSPGTANNEQFF.

The V gene is TRBV5-1, the J gene TRBJ2-1; D is tentatively TRBD1 or TRBD2 (5 bases each). Looked up from germline, CDR1 is SGHRS and CDR2 is YFSETQ. This CDR3 has 14 residues. The ends were cut back, 4 bases at V and 5 bases at J, with 13 bases in the middle. The CDR3 spells CASSTGQGHNEQFF. CDR3 nucleotide sequence: TGCGCCAGCAGCACGGGCCAGGGACACAATGAGCAGTTCTTC.

This clonotype was seen repeatedly, ten times or more. The chain uses TRBV12-5 and TRBJ1-3, with a possible D match to TRBD1 (6 bases). There are 16 residues in the CDR3. Trimming stripped 2 bases from V and 2 bases from J, with 13 bases between. Germline V gene sequence: CDR1 LGHNT, CDR2 FRNRAP. DNA of the CDR3: TGTGCTAGTGGTTTGCAGGGTCACAGGGCTGGAAACACCATATATTTT. Translated, it gives CASGLQGHRAGNTIYF.

This clonotype was seen many times. The chain links TRBV20-1 to TRBJ1-6, with D uncertain. CDR3 length equals 8 residues. The germline gives CDR1 DFQATT, CDR2 SNEGSKA (reference sequence). The CDR3 spells CRSRPLHF. CDR3 bases: TGCAGAAGTCGACCCCTCCACTTT.